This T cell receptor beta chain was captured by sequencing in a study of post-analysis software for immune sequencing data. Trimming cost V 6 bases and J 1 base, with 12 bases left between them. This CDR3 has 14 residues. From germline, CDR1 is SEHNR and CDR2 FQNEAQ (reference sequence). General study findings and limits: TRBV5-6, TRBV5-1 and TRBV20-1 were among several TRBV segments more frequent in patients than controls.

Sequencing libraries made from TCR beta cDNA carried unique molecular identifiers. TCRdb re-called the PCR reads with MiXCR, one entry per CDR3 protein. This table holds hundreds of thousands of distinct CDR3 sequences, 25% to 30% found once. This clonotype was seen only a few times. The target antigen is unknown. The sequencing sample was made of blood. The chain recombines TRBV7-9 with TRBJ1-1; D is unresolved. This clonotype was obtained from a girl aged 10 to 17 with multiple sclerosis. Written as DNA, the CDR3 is TGTGCCAGCAGAACAAGTATTTCGAACACTGAAGCTTTCTTT. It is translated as CASRTSISNTEAFF. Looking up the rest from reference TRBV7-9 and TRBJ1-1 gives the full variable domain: DTGVSQNPRHKITKRGQNVTFRCDPISEHNRLYWYRQTLGQGPEFLTYFQNEAQLEKSRLLSDRFSAERPKGSFSTLEIQRTEQGDSAMYLCASRTSISNTEAFFGQGTRLTVV.